Sequencing of this T cell receptor (beta chain) was carried out in a study of T cells in women clearing cervical HPV infection. On the study more broadly: Controls were women whose single incident HPV16 infection cleared within 12 months without precancer or cancer.

V shed 4 bases and J shed 0 bases, with 12 bases lying between them. The CDR3 totals 15 residues. The germline V gene has CDR1 SGHAT and CDR2 FQNNGV. Data came from immunoSEQ multiplex PCR; TCRdb stores just in-frame clones and leaves some out. The sample totals 30,000 to 40,000 clones. As concerns this clone: The CDR3 end lies 3 residues beyond the end of the read and is filled in from the germline J gene.

J is TRBJ1-2 and V is TRBV11-2; D may be TRBD1 (5 bases). Sequenced sample: blood buffy coat. The receptor's source is a woman between 18 and 70 years old with a cervical HPV16 infection that either progressed to CIN3+ or cleared (not recorded which). Incomplete CDR3 DNA: TGTGCCAGCAGCTGGGGGGAGGGATCTAACTATGGC. The encoded protein is CASSWGEGSNYG. The full CDR3 protein is CASSWGEGSNYGYTF.